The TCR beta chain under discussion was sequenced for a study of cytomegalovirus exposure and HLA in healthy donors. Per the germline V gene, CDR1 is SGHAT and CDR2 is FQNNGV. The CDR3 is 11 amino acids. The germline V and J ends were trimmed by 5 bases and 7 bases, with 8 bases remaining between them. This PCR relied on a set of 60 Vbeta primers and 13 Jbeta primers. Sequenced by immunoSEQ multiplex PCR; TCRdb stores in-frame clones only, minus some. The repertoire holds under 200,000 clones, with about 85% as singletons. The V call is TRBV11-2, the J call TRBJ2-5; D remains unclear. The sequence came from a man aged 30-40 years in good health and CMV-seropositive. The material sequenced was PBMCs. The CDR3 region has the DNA TGTGCCAGCAGCGCCGCCGGGACCCAGTACTTC. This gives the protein CASSAAGTQYF.